The T cell receptor beta chain described here comes from a study of blood T cell repertoires in COVID-19. Background on the study: Sites in the United States, Italy and Spain provided acute and convalescent COVID-19 samples.

Participants spanned ages about 18 to 100 years and resided in roughly 26 US areas. Recovered status applied to Cohort 3 donors who had two consecutive negative PCRs. It also applied to those with clearance or with symptom resolution. V was clipped by 2 bases and J by 4 bases; unmatched bases: 14. Germline V gene data show CDR1 as SGHKS and CDR2 as YYEKEE (reference sequence). The CDR3 is 20 residues long. In its sample, this clone was seen once. Per the original methods: From reference gene primer amplification, estimates of nucleated cell counts were derived. The method was immunoSEQ multiplex PCR; TCRdb's version includes in-frame clones alone and lacks a portion of them. V and J calls and clone size are those listed in that table; D and trimming were worked out from the DNA. This table holds about 190,000 clones, roughly 80% found once.

The source material was PBMCs or T cells enriched from blood (not recorded which). The J gene is TRBJ2-6, the V gene TRBV5-5; 11 nucleotides agree with TRBD1. This TCR came from a woman aged 30 to 39 who had recovered from COVID-19. The CDR3 spells CASSFSFSGQGVRGANVLTF. In nucleotides, the CDR3 is TGTGCCAGCAGCTTTTCTTTTTCGGGACAGGGGGTAAGAGGGGCCAACGTCCTGACTTTC.